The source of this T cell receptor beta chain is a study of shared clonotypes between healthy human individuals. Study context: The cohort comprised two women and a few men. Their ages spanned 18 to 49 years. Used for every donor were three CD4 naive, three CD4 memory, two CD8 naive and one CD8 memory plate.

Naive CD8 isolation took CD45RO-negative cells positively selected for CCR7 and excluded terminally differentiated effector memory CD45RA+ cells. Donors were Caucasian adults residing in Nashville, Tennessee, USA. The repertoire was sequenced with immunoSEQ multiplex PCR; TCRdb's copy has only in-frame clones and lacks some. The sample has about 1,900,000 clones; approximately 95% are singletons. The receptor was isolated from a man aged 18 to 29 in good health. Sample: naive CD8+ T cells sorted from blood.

CDR3 nucleotides: TGTGCCAGCCGGGACAGGGACCAAGAGACCCAGTACTTC. It translates to CASRDRDQETQYF. The J gene is TRBJ2-5, the V gene TRBV2, with TRBD1 identical over 9 bases. Trimming at V came to 8 bases and at J to 0 bases, leaving 1 base not matched to a gene. The CDR3 has 13 residues. Germline CDR1 and CDR2: SNHLY and FYNNEI.